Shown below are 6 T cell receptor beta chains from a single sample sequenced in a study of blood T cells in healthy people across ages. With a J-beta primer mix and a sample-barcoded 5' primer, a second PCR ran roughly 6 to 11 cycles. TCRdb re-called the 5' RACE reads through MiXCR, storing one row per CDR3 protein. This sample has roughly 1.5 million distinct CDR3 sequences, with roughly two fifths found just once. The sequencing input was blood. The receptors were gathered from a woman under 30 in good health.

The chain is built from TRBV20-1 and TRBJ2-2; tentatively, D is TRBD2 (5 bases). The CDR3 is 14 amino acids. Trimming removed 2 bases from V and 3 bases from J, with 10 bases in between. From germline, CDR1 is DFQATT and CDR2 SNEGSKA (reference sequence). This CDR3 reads CSARQQRDTGELFF. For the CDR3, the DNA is TGCAGTGCTAGACAGCAGAGGGACACCGGGGAGCTGTTTTTT.

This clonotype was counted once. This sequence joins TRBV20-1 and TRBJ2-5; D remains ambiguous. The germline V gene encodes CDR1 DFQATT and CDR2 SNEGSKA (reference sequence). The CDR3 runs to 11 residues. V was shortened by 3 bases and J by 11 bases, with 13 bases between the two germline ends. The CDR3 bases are TGCAGTGCTAGCAACCCCCCCTTGCAGTACTTC. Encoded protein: CSASNPPLQYF.

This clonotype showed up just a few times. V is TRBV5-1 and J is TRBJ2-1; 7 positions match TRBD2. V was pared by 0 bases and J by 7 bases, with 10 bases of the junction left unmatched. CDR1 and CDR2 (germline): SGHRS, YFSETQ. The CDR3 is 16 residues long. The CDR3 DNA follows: TGCGCCAGCAGCTTGGCCAGCGGGGCCTATGGGAATGAGCAGTTCTTC. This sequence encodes CASSLASGAYGNEQFF.

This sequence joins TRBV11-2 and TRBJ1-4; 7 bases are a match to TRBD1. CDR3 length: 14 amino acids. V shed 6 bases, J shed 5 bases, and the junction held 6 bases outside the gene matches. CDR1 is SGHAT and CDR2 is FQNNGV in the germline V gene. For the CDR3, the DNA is TGTGCCAGCAGGGGACAGCTTTTAAATGAAAAACTGTTTTTT. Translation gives CASRGQLLNEKLFF.

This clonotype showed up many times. Here the CDR3 reads CSARTSGNTDTQYF. CDR3 sequence (DNA): TGCAGTGCTCGGACTAGCGGGAACACAGATACGCAGTATTTT. The chain carries TRBV20-1 and TRBJ2-3; 12 bases line up with TRBD2. The V segment lost 5 bases and the J segment 2 bases; nucleotides outside the gene matches: 2. CDR1 is DFQATT and CDR2 is SNEGSKA in the germline V gene (reference sequence). The CDR3 extends over 14 amino acids.

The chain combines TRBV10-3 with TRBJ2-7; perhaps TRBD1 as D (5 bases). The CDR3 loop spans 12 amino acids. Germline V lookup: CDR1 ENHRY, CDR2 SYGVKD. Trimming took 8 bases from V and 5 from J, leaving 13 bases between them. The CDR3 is CAIGAGQNEQYF. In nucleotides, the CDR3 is TGTGCCATCGGCGCAGGGCAGAACGAGCAGTACTTC.